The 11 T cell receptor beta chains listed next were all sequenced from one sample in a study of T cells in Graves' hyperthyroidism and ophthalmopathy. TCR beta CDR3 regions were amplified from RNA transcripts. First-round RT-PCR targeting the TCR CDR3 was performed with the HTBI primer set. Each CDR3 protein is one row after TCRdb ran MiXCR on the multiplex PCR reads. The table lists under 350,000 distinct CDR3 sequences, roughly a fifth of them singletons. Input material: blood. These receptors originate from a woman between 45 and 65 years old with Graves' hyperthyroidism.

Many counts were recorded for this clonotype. CDR3 protein: CSARVGRGGSEELFF. CDR3 nucleotides: TGCAGTGCTAGAGTGGGACGGGGCGGAAGTGAGGAGCTGTTTTTT. V is TRBV20-1 and J is TRBJ2-2; the D gene could be TRBD1 or TRBD2 (5 bases each). The CDR3 spans 15 residues. Between the trimmed V and J ends, which lost 1 base and 10 bases, there was a span of 19 bases. Germline V gene data show CDR1 as DFQATT and CDR2 as SNEGSKA (reference sequence).

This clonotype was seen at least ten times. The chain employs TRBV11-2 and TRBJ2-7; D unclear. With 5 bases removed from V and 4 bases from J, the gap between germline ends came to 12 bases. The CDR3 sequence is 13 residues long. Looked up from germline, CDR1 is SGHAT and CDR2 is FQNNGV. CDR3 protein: CASSPEVGYEQYF. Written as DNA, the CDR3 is TGTGCCAGCAGCCCCGAAGTGGGGTACGAGCAGTACTTC.

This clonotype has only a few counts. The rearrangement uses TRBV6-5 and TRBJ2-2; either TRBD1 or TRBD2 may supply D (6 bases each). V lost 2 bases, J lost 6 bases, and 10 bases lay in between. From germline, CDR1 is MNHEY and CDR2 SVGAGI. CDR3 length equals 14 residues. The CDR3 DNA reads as TGTGCCAGCAGTTACAGGGGGAGGTCCGGGGAGCTGTTTTTT. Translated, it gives CASSYRGRSGELFF.

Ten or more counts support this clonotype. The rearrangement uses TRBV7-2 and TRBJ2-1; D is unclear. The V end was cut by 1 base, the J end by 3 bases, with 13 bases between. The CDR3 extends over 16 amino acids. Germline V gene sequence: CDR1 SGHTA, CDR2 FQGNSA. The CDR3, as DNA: TGTGCCAGCAGCTTAGGGTGGTCGAAGGTCTACAATGAGCAGTTCTTC. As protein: CASSLGWSKVYNEQFF.

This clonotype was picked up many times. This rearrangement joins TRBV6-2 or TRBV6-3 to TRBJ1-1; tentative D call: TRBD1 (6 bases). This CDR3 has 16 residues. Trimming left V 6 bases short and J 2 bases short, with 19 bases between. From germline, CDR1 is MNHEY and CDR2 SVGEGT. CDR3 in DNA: TGTGCCAGCAGCCAAACAGGGATGATTCGAAACACTGAAGCTTTCTTT. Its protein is CASSQTGMIRNTEAFF.

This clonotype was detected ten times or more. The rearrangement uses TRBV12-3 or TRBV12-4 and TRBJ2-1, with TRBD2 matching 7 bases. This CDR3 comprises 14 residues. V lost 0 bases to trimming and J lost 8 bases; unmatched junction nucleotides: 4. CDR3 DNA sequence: TGTGCCAGCAGTTTAGCGGGGGGGGAGGATGAGCAGTTCTTC. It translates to CASSLAGGEDEQFF.

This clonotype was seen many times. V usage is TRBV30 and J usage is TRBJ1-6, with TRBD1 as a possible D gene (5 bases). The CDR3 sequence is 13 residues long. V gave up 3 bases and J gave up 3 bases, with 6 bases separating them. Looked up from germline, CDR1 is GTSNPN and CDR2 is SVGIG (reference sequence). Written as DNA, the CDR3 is TGTGCCTGGAGGGACAACTATAATTCACCCCTCCACTTT. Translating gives CAWRDNYNSPLHF.

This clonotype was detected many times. In DNA, the CDR3 is TGTGCCAGCAACTTACCGGGACAGGCCGCCCCTACTGGCTACACCTTC. Translated: CASNLPGQAAPTGYTF. The V and J genes are TRBV28 and TRBJ1-2; 8 bases are shared with TRBD1. CDR1 is MDHEN and CDR2 is SYDVKM in the germline V gene. V trimming: 7 bases; J trimming: 7 bases; junction bases outside the gene matches: 17. CDR3 size: 16 residues.

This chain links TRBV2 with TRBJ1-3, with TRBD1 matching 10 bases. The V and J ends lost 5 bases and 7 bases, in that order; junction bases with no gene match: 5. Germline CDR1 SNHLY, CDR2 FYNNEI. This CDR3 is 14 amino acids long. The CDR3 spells CASSRTGGRNTIYF. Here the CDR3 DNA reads TGTGCCAGCAGTCGGACAGGGGGAAGGAACACCATATATTTT.

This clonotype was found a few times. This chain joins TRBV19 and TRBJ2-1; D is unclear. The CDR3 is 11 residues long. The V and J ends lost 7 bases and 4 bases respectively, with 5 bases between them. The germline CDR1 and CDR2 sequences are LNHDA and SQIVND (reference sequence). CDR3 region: CASTLYNEQFF. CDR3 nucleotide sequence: TGTGCCAGTACCCTTTACAATGAGCAGTTCTTC.

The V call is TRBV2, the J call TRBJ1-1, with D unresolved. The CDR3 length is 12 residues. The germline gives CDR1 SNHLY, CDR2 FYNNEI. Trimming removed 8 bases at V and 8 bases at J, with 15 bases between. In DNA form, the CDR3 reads TGTGCCAGCCCTCCCCCCATGACGGAAGCTTTCTTT. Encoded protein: CASPPPMTEAFF.